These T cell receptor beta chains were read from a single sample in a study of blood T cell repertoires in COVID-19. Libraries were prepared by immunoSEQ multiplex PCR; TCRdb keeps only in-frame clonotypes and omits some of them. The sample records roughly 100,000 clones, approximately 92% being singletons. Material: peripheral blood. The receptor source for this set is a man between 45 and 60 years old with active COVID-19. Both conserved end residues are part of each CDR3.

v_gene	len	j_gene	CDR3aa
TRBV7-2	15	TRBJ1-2	CASSAELRANYGYTF
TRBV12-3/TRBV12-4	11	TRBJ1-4	CASSEGDQLFF
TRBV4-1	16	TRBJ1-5	CASSRGGGGSNQPQHF
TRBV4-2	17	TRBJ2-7	CASSHNAGQGGTYEQYF
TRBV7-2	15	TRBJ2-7	CASSFHASGNYEQYF
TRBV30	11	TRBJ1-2	CAWSGGAGYTF
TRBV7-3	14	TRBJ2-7	CASSLGTNTYEQYF
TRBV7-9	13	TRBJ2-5	CASSQQGQETQYF
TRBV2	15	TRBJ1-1	CASSLEEQMNTEAFF
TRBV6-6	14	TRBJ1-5	CASSQTGGNQPQHF
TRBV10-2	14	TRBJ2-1	CASRPTSGSGEQFF
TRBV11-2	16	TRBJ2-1	CASSPRGGLAENEQFF
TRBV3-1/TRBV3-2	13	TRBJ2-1	CASSLSTTRKQFF
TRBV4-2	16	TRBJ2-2	CASSQDLGLAGGELFF
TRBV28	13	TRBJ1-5	CATSGKGNQPQHF
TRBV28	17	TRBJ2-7	CASNVPGVAGSSYEQYF
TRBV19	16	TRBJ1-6	CASSTLTGAGNSPLHF
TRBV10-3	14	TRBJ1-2	CAISPGGRNYGYTF
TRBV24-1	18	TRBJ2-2	CATSGKSGGGPDTGELFF
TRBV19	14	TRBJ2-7	CASRRGGGFSEQYF
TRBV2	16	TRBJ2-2	CASSGIAGLNTGELFF
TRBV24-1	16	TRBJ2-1	CATSDSSLSGSYEQFF
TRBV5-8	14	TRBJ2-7	CASSLGLADYEQYF
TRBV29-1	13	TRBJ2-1	CRATGNSYNEQFF
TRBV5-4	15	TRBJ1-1	CASSAGTAMNTEAFF
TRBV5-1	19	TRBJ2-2	CASSYGTSGRDLYTGELFF
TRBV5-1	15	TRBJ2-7	CASSGSGTGGSEQYF
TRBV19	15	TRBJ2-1	CASQIAGAPYNEQFF
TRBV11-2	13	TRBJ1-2	CASSRDTNYGYTF
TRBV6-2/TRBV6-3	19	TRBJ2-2	CASSQWTSGRELNTGELFF
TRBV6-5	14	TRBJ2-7	CASSRDRSSYEQYF
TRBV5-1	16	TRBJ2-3	CASSLAGDSSTDTQYF
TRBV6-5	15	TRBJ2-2	CASSPGQGYTGELFF
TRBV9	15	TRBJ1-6	CASSVSVGDNSPLHF
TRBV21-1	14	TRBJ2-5	CASSSTGIQETQYF
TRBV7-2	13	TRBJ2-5	CASSYQTDRPWYF
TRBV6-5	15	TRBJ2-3	CASRTGTVFADTQYF
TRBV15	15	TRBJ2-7	CATSNGGTFSYEQYF
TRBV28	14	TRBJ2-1	CASIPGQVYNEQFF
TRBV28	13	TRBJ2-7	CASSPPQGVRQYF
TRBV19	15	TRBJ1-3	CASTGGPGSGNTIYF
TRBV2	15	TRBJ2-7	CASSVGVGTLYEQYF
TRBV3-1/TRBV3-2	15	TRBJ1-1	CASSQDRGPSTEAFF
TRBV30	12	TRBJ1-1	CAWQGAGSFAFF
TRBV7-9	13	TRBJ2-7	CASSSGVAYEQYF
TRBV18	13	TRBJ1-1	CASSPPDRREAFF
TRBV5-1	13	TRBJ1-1	CASRPTLNTEAFF